The following is a T cell receptor (beta chain) sequence with its context. The antigen remains undetermined. Investigators separated out CD4+ T cells once less than 11 days of culture had passed. BNT162b2 vaccine or mRNA-1273 vaccine was given to participants in two doses. The source of the sample is a study of vaccination effects on CD4 cells after COVID-19. Clones were sequenced by immunoSEQ multiplex PCR, and TCRdb holds only the in-frame ones, with some missing. This repertoire shows approximately 74,000 clones, roughly 73% found once; its top ten account for about 2%. Trimming removed 6 bases from V and 7 bases from J; junction bases left unmatched: 20. Germline CDR1 SGHRS, CDR2 YFSETQ. This CDR3 comprises 18 residues.

The receptor comes from a human donor who received a COVID-19 vaccine. The chain uses TRBV5-1 and TRBJ2-3, with TRBD2 matching 10 bases. The sequencing here drew on CD4+ T cells from PBMCs cultured without peptide, taken after COVID-19 vaccination. The DNA for the CDR3 is TGCGCCAGCACCCGAACTAGCCCCCAGCTAGCGGGGGTAAATACGCAGTATTTT. It codes for CASTRTSPQLAGVNTQYF.